The sequence of this T cell receptor beta chain was determined in a study of T cells after yellow fever vaccination (dated by TCRdb to about 2019). In the study overall: Libraries from fractions with low cell numbers were prepared with the SMART-Seq v4 Ultra Low Input RNA kit. Blood was collected at multiple timepoints before and after primary and secondary immunization, and bulk PBMC replicates and cell subsets were isolated. Bulk TCR alpha and beta repertoires were sequenced longitudinally to track T-cell clones before and after primary and booster YFV17D yellow fever vaccination. Two healthy male donors made up the cohort, one aged 18 to 30 years and the other aged 30 to 40 years.

TCRdb names Illumina NovaSeq 6000 as the instrument used. TCR cDNA was made using 5'RACE template switching, a step that added a universal primer site and unique molecular identifiers. cDNA synthesis was primed from both the TCR alpha and TCR beta constant segments. Libraries were amplified in two PCR steps, with sample barcodes and sequencing adapters added in the second step. Sequencing of libraries was performed on Illumina HiSeq 2500 (2x100 bp) or NovaSeq (2x150 bp). Under the source paper's analysis protocol: MIGEC handled demultiplexing of reads and collapsing into UMI consensus sequences, while MiXCR performed V(D)J alignment. Vaccine-responding clonotypes were identified with edgeR using replicate PBMC samples, with FDR below 0.01 and a log2 fold change above 5 up to day 15 being required. Each bulk clonotype was labeled CD4 or CD8 based on which sequenced repertoire, CD4 or CD8, contained the clonotype at higher abundance. TCRdb reanalyzed the raw reads on its own, using fastp at Q25 for trimming and MiXCR for clone calling, and kept in-frame beta chains. Each CDR3 protein gets just one entry, which takes the most common genes and DNA from the rows behind it. Here the V and J calls rest on TCRdb's processing, not on the authors' analysis. This sample gives hundreds of thousands of distinct CDR3 sequences in total; more than 3% of them show up just once. The ten top clones hold 20% to 30% of the sample.

From the cysteine up to the phenylalanine, the CDR3 has a length of 16 residues. The kept DNA is CDR3 alone, 48 bases in frame from the first base. For CDR1 and CDR2, the germline V gene lists SGHRS and YFSETQ. V sheds 7 bases and J sheds 1 base, leaving 19 bases between their ends. For this clonotype: Its specific antigen is unknown. No base quality information exists; no much larger clone differs at one position.

The sample's treatment or condition label, in plain terms: live attenuated yellow fever vaccine strain. At each blood-draw timepoint, two biological replicates of bulk PBMCs were collected. A standard Ficoll-Paque protocol was used to isolate PBMCs from peripheral blood. RNA was extracted with TriZol from bulk PBMCs, CD4 and CD8 fractions, and dextramer-positive and dextramer-negative fractions. General study outcomes and caveats: Most clones expanded after primary vaccination were re-detected after the booster (approximately 95% of CD4 and around 88% of CD8), suggesting broad memory maintenance. A small fraction of clonotypes appeared in both the CD4 and CD8 compartments, likely as a result of convergent recombination. The secondary T-cell response was weaker than the primary response but faster, peaking on day 5 instead of day 15. FACS-sorted repertoires could contain abundant contaminating clonotypes from the bulk population, so computational filtering was required. Only two donors were included in the study, so the extent to which the findings can be generalized is limited.

The chain is encoded by TRBV5-1 joined to TRBJ2-3; tentative D gene TRBD1, with 5 bases matching. Sample: PBMCs, taken on the day of the yellow fever booster vaccination. The sequence was obtained from a young man who received the YFV17D yellow fever vaccine. The CDR3 sequence is CASSPGPLGGTDTQYF. The sequenced DNA is TGCGCCAGCTCCCCAGGGCCGTTGGGTGGCACAGATACGCAGTATTTT. Outside the CDR3, residues come from the reference TRBV5-1 and TRBJ2-3 proteins, so the full variable domain is: KAGVTQTPRYLIKTRGQQVTLSCSPISGHRSVSWYQQTPGQGLQFLFEYFSETQRNKGNFPGRFSGRQFSNSRSEMNVSTLELGDSALYLCASSPGPLGGTDTQYFGPGTRLTVL.